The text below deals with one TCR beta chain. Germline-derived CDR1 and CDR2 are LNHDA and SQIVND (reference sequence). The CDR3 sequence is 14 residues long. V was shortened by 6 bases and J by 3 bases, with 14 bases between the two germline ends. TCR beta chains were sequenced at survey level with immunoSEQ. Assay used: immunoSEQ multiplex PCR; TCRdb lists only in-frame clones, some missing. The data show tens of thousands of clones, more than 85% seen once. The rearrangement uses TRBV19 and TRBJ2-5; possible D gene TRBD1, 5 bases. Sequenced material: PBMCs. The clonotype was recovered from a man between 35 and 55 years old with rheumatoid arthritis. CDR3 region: CASSPGSGKETQYF. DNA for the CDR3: TGTGCCAGTAGCCCCGGATCAGGGAAAGAGACCCAGTACTTC. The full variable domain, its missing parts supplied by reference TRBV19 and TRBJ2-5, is DGGITQSPKYLFRKEGQNVTLSCEQNLNHDAMYWYRQDPGQGLRLIYYSQIVNDFQKGDIAEGYSVSREKKESFPLTVTSAQKNPTAFYLCASSPGSGKETQYFGPGTRLLVL.